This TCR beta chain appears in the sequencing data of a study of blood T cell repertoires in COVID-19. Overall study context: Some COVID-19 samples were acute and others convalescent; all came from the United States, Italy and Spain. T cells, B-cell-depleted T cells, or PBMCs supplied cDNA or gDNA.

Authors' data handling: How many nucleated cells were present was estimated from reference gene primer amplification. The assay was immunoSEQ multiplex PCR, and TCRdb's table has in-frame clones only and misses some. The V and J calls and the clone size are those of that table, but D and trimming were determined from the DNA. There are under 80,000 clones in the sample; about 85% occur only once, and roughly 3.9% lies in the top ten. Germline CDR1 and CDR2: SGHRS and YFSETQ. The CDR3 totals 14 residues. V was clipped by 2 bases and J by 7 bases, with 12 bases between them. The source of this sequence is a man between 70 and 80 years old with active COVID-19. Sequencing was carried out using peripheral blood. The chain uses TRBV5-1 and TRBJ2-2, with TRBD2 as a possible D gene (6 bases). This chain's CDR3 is CASSFSVRGGELFF. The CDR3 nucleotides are TGCGCCAGCAGCTTCTCTGTGCGGGGCGGGGAGCTGTTTTTT.